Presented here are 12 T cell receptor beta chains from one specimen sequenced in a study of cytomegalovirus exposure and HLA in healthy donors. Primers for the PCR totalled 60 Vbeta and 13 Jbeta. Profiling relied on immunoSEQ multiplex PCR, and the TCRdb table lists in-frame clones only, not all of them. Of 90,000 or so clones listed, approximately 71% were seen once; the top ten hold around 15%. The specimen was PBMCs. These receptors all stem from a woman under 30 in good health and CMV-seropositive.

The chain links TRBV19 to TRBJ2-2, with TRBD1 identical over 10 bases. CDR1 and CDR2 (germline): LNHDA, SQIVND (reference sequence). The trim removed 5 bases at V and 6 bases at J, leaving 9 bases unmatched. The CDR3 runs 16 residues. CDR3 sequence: CASSPNRGQGPGELFF. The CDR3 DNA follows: TGTGCCAGTAGTCCCAACCGGGGACAGGGGCCCGGGGAGCTGTTTTTT.

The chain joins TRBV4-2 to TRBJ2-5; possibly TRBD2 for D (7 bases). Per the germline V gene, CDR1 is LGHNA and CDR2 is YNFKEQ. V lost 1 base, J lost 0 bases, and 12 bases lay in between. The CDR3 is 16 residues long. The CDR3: CASSQGGGPDQETQYF. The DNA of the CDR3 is TGTGCCAGCAGCCAAGGGGGGGGGCCCGACCAAGAGACCCAGTACTTC.

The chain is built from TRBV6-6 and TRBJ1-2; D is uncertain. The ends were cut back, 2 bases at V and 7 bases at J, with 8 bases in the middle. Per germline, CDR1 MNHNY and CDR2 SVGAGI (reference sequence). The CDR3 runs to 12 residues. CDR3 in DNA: TGTGCCAGCAGTTACATCACAGCTGGCTACACCTTC. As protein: CASSYITAGYTF.

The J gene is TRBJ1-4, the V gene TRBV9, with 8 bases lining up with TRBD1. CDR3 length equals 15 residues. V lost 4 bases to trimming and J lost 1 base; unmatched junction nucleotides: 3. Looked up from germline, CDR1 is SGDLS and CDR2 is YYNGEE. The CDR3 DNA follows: TGTGCCAGCAGCTCAGGACAGGGAACTAATGAAAAACTGTTTTTT. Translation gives CASSSGQGTNEKLFF.

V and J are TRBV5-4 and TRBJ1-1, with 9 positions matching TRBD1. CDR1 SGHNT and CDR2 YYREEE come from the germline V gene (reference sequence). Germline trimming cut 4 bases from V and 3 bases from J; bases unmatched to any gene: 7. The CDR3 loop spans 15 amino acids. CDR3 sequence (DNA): TGTGCCAGCAGCCCGCCGGGACAGGGATACACTGAAGCTTTCTTT. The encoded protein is CASSPPGQGYTEAFF. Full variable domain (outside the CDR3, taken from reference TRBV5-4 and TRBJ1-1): ETGVTQSPTHLIKTRGQQVTLRCSSQSGHNTVSWYQQALGQGPQFIFQYYREEENGRGNFPPRFSGLQFPNYSSELNVNALELDDSALYLCASSPPGQGYTEAFFGQGTRLTVV.

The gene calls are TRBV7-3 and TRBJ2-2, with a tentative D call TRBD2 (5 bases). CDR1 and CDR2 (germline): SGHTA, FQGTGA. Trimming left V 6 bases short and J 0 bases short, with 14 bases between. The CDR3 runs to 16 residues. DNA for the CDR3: TGTGCCAGCAGTTCCAACATGGAGGCGAACACCGGGGAGCTGTTTTTT. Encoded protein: CASSSNMEANTGELFF.

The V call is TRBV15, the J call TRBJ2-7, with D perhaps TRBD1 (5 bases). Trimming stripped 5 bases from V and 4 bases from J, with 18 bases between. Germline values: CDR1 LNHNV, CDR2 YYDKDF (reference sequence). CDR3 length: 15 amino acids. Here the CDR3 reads CATSEPLAGLYEQYF. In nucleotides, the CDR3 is TGTGCCACCAGCGAGCCGTTAGCAGGGTTATACGAGCAGTACTTC.

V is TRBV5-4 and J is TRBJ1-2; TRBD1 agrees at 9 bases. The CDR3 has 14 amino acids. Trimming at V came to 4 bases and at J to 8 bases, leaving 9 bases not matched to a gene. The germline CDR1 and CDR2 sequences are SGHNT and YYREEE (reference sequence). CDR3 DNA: TGTGCCAGCAGCCAAACAGGGGGCGCGGGGGGCTACACCTTC. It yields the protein CASSQTGGAGGYTF.

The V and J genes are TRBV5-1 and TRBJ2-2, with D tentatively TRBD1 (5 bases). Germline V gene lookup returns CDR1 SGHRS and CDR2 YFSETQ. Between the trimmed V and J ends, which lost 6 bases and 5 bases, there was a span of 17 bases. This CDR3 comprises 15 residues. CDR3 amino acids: CASTSQGRRTGELFF. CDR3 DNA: TGCGCCAGCACCTCTCAGGGTAGGCGGACCGGGGAGCTGTTTTTT.

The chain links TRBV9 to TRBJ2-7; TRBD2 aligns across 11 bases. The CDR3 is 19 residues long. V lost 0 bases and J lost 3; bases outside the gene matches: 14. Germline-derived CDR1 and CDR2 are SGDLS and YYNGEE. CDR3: CASSVGADGTSGVYYEQYF. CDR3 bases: TGTGCCAGCAGCGTAGGGGCAGATGGGACTAGCGGCGTTTACTACGAGCAGTACTTC. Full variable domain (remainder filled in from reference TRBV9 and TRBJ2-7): DSGVTQTPKHLITATGQRVTLRCSPRSGDLSVYWYQQSLDQGLQFLIQYYNGEERAKGNILERFSAQQFPDLHSELNLSSLELGDSALYFCASSVGADGTSGVYYEQYFGPGTRLTVT.

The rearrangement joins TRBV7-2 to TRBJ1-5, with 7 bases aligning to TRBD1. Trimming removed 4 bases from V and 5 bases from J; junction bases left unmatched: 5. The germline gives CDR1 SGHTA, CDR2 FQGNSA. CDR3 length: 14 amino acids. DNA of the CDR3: TGTGCCAGCAGCTCGACAGGGAGATATCAGCCCCAGCATTTT. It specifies CASSSTGRYQPQHF.

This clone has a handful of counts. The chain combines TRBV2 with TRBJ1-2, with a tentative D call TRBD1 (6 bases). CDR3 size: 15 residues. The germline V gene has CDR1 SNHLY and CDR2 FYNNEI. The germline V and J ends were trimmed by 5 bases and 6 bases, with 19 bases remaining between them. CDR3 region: CASSYSVGTLDGYTF. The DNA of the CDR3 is TGTGCCAGCAGTTACTCAGTCGGGACACTGGATGGCTACACCTTC.